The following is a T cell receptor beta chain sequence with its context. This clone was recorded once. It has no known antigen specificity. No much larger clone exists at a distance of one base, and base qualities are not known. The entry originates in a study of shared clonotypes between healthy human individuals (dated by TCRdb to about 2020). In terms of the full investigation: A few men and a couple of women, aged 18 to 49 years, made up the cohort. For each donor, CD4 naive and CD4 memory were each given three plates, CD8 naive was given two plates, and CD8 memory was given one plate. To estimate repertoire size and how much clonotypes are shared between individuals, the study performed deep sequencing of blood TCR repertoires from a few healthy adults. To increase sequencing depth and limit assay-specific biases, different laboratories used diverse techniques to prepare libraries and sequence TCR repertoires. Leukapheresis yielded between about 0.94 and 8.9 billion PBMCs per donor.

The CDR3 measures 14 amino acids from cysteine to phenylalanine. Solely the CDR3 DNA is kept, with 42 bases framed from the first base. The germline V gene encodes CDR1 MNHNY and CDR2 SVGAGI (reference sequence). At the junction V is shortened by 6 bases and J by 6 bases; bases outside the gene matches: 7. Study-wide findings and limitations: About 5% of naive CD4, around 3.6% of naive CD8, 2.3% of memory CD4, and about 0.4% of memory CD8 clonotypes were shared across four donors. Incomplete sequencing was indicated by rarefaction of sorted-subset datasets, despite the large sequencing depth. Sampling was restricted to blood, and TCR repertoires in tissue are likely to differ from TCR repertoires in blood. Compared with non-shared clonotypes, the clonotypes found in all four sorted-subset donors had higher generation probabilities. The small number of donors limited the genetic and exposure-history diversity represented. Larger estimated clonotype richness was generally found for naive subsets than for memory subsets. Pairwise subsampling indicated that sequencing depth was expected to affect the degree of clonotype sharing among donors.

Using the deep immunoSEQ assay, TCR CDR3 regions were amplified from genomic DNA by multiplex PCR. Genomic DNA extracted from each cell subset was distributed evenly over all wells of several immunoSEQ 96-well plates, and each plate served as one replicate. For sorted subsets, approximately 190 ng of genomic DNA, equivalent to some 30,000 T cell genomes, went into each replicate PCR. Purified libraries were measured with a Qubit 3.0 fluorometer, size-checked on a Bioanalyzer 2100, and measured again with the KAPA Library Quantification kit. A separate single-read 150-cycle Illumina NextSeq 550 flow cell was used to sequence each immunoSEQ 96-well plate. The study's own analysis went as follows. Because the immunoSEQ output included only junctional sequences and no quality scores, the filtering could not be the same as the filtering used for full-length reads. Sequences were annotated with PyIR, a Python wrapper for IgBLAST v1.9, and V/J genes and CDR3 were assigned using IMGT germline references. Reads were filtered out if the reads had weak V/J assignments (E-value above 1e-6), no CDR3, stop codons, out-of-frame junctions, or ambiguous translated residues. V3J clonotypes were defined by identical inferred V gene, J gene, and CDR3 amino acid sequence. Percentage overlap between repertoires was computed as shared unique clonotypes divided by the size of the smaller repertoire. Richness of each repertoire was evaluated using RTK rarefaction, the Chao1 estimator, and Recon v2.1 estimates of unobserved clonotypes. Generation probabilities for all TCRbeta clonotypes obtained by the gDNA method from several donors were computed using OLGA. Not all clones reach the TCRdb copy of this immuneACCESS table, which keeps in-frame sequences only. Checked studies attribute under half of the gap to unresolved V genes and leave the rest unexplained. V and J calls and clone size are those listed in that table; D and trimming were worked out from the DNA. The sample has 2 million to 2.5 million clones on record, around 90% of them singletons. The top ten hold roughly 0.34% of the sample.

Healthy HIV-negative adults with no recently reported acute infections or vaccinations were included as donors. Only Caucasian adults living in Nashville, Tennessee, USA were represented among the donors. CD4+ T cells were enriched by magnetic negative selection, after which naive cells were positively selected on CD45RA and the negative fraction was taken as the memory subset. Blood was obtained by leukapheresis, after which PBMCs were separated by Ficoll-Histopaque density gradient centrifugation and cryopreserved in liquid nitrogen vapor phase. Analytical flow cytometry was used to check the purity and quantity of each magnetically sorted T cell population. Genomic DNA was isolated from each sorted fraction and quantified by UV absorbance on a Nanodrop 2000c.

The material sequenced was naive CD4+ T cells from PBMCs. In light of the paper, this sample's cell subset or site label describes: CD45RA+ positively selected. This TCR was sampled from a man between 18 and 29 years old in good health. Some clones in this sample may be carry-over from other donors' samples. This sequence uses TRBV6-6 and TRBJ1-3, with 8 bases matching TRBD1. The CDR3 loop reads CASRYTGGSNTIYF. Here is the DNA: TGTGCCAGCAGGTACACAGGGGGTTCAAACACCATATATTTT.